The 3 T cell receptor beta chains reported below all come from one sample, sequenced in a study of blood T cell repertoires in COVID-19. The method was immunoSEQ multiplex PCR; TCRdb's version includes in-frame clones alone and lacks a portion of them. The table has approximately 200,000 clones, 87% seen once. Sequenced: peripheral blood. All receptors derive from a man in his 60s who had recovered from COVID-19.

This CDR3 reads CASSRQGAPTNEKLFF. DNA for the CDR3: TGTGCCAGCAGCCGACAGGGGGCGCCCACTAATGAAAAACTGTTTTTT. V gene TRBV5-5 combines with J gene TRBJ1-4, with 10 bases matching TRBD1. Germline V gene lookup returns CDR1 SGHKS and CDR2 YYEKEE (reference sequence). Unmatched junction bases numbered 5, after V lost 4 bases and J lost 2 bases. This CDR3 has 16 amino acids.

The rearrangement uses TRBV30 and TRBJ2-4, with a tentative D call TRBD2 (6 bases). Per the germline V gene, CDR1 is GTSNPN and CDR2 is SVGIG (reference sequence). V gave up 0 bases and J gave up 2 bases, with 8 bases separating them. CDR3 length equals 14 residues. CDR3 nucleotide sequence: TGTGCCTGGAGTGTGGGCGGGACCAAAAACATTCAGTACTTC. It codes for CAWSVGGTKNIQYF.

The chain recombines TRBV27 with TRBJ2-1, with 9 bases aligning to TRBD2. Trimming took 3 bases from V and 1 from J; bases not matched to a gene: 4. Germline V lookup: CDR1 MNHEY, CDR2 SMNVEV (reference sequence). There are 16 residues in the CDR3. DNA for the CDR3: TGTGCCAGCAGTTTGGAGCGGGGGGTGTCCTACAATGAGCAGTTCTTC. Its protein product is CASSLERGVSYNEQFF.